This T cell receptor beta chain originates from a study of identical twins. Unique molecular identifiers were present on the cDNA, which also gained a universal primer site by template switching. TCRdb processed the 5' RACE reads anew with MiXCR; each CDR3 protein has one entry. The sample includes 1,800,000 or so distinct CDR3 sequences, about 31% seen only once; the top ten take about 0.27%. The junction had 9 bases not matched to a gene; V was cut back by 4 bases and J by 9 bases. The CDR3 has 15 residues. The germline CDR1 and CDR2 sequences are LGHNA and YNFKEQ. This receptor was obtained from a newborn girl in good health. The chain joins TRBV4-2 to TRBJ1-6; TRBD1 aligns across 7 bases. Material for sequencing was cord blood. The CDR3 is CASSPLDRESSPLHF. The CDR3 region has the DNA TGTGCCAGCAGCCCCCTCGACAGGGAAAGTTCACCCCTCCACTTT.